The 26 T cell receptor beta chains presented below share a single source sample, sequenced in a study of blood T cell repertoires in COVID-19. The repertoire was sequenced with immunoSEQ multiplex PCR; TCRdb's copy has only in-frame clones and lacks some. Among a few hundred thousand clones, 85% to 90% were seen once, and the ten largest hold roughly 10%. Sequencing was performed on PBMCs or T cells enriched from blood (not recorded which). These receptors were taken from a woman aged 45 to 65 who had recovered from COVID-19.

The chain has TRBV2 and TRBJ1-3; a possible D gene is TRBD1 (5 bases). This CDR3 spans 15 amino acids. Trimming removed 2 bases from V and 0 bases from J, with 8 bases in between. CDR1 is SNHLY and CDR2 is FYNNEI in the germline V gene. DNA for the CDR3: TGTGCCAGCAGTGAATGGACAATCTCTGGAAACACCATATATTTT. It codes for CASSEWTISGNTIYF.

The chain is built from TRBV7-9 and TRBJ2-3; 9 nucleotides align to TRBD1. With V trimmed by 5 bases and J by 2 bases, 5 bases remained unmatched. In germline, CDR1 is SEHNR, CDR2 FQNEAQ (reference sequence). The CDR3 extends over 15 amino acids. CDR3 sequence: CASSLWTGATDTQYF. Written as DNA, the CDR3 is TGTGCCAGCAGCCTATGGACAGGGGCCACAGATACGCAGTATTTT.

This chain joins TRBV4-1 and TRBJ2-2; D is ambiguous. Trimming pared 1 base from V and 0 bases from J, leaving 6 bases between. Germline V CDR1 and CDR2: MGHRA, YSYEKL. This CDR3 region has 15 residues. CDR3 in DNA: TGCGCCAGCAGCCAAGGTATATCGAACACCGGGGAGCTGTTTTTT. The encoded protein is CASSQGISNTGELFF.

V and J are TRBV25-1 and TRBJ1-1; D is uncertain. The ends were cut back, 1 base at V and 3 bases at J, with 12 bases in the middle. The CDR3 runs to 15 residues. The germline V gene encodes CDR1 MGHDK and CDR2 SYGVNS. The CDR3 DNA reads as TGTGCCAGCAGTGAATTTTCCCGGCGGGACACTGAAGCTTTCTTT. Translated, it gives CASSEFSRRDTEAFF.

The DNA of the CDR3 is TGTGCCACCAGTGACTACCCGTCAGGACAGGGCAATCAGCCCCAGCATTTT. This encodes CATSDYPSGQGNQPQHF. The chain employs TRBV24-1 and TRBJ1-5, with 7 bases identical to TRBD1. This CDR3 is built from 17 residues. CDR1 KGHDR and CDR2 SFDVKD come from the germline V gene. V dropped 4 bases and J dropped 2; count of bases not matched to a gene: 10.

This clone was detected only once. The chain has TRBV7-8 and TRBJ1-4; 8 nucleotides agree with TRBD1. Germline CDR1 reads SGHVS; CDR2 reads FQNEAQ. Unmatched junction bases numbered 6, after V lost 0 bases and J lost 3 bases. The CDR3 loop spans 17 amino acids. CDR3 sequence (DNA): TGTGCCAGCAGCTTAGCGTGGCAGGGGGCGTCTAATGAAAAACTGTTTTTT. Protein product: CASSLAWQGASNEKLFF.

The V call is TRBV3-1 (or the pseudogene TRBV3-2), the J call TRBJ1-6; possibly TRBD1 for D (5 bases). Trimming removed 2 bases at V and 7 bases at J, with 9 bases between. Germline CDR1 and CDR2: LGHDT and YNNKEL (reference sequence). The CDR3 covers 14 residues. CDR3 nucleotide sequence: TGTGCCAGCAGCCAAATCCAGGGCAATTCACCCCTCCACTTT. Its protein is CASSQIQGNSPLHF.

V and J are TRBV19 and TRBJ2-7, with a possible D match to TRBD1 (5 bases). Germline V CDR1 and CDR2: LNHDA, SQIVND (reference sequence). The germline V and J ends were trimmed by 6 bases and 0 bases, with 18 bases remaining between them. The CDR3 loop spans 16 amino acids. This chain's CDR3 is CASRAKGTGNSYEQYF. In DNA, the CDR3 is TGTGCCAGTAGGGCCAAAGGCACAGGTAACTCCTACGAGCAGTACTTC. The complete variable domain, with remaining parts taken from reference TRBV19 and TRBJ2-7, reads DGGITQSPKYLFRKEGQNVTLSCEQNLNHDAMYWYRQDPGQGLRLIYYSQIVNDFQKGDIAEGYSVSREKKESFPLTVTSAQKNPTAFYLCASRAKGTGNSYEQYFGPGTRLTVT.

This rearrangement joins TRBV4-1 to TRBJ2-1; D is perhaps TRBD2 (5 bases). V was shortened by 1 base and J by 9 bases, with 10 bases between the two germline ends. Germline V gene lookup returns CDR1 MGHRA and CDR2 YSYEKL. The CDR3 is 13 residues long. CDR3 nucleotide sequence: TGCGCCAGCAGCCAAGGACGGGGTTTTGAGCAGTTCTTC. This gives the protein CASSQGRGFEQFF.

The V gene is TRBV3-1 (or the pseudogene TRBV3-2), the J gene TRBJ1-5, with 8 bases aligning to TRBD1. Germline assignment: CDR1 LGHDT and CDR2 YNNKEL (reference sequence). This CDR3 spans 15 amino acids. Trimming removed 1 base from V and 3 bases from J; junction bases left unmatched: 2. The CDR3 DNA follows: TGTGCCAGCAGCCAAGGACAGGGGAACAATCAGCCCCAGCATTTT. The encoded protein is CASSQGQGNNQPQHF.

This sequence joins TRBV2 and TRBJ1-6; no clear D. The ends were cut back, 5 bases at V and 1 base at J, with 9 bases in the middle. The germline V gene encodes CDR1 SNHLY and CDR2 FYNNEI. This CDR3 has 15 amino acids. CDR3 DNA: TGTGCCAGCAGTCGAGGGCAGTCCTATAATTCACCCCTCCACTTT. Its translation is CASSRGQSYNSPLHF.

The CDR3 sequence: CASSLRGERGGQETQYF. CDR3 nucleotide sequence: TGTGCCAGCAGCTTACGGGGCGAGCGGGGGGGCCAAGAGACCCAGTACTTC. The rearrangement uses TRBV11-3 and TRBJ2-5, with 10 bases fitting TRBD2. This CDR3 region has 17 residues. V gave up 2 bases and J gave up 1 base; unmatched junction bases: 7. CDR1 and CDR2 (germline): SGHNT, YENEEA.

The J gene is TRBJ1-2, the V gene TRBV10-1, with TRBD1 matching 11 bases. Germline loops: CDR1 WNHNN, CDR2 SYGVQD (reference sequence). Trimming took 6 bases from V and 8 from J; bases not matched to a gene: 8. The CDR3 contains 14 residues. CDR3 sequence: CASRAGTGGDGYTF. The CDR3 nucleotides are TGCGCCAGCAGGGCCGGGACAGGGGGAGACGGCTACACCTTC.

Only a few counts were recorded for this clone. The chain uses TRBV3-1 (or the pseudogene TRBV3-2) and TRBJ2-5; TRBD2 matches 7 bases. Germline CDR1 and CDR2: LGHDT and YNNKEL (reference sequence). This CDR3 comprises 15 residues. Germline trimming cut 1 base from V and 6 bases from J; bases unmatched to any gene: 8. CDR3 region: CASSQGETSKQTQYF. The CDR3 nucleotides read TGTGCCAGCAGCCAAGGGGAGACTAGCAAACAGACCCAGTACTTC.

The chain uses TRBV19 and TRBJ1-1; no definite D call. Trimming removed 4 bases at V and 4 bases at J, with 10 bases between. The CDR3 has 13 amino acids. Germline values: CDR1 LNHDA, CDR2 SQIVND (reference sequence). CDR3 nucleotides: TGTGCCAGTAGTACTGACTGGGTCACTGAAGCTTTCTTT. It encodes CASSTDWVTEAFF.

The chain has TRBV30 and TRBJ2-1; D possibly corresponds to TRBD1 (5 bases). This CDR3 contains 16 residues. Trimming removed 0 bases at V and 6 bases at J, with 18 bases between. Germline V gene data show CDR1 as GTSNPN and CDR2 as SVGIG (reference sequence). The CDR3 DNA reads TGTGCCTGGAGTGTAAGGCGGTCGGGCAGGGCCAATGAGCAGTTCTTC. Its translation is CAWSVRRSGRANEQFF.

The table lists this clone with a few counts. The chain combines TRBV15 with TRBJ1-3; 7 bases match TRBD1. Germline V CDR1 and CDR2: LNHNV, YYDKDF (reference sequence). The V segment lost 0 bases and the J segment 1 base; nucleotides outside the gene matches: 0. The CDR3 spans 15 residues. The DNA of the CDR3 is TGTGCCACCAGCAGAGAACAGGGGTCTGGAAACACCATATATTTT. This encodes CATSREQGSGNTIYF. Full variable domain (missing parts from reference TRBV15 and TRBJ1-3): DAMVIQNPRYQVTQFGKPVTLSCSQTLNHNVMYWYQQKSSQAPKLLFHYYDKDFNNEADTPDNFQSRRPNTSFCFLDIRSPGLGDTAMYLCATSREQGSGNTIYFGEGSWLTVV.

CDR3 sequence (DNA): TGTGCCAGCAGTTACTCCGGCTCTGGAAACACCATATATTTT. Amino acid sequence: CASSYSGSGNTIYF. V and J are TRBV9 and TRBJ1-3; D gene uncertain. Per the germline V gene, CDR1 is SGDLS and CDR2 is YYNGEE. V was pared by 5 bases and J by 0 bases, with 9 bases between. The CDR3 is 14 residues long.

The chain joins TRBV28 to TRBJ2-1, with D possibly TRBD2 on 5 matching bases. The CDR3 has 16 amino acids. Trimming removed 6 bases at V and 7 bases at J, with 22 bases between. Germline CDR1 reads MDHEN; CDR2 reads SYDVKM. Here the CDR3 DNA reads TGTGCCAGCAGGCTCAACAGTGATACTAGTCGTAATGAGCAGTTCTTC. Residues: CASRLNSDTSRNEQFF.

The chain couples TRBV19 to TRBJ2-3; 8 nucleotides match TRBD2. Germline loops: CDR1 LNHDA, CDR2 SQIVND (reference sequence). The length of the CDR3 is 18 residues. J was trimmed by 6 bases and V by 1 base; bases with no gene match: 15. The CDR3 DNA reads TGTGCCAGTAGTATAGCGGGTTGGGGACTAGGGCCCACCGATACGCAGTATTTT. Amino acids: CASSIAGWGLGPTDTQYF.

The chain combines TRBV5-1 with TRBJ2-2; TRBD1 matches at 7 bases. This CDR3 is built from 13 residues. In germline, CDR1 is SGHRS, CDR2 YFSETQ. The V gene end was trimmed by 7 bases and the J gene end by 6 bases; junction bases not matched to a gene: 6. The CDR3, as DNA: TGCGCCAGCCGAACAGGGGACGCCGGGGAGCTGTTTTTT. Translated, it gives CASRTGDAGELFF. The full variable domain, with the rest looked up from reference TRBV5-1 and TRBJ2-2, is KAGVTQTPRYLIKTRGQQVTLSCSPISGHRSVSWYQQTPGQGLQFLFEYFSETQRNKGNFPGRFSGRQFSNSRSEMNVSTLELGDSALYLCASRTGDAGELFFGEGSRLTVL.

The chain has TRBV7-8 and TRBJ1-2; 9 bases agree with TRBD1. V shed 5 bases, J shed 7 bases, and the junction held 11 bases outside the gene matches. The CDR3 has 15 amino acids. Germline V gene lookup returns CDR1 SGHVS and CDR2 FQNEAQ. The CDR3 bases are TGTGCCAGCAGCCTCCAGACAGGGGGATATGGTGGCTACACCTTC. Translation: CASSLQTGGYGGYTF.

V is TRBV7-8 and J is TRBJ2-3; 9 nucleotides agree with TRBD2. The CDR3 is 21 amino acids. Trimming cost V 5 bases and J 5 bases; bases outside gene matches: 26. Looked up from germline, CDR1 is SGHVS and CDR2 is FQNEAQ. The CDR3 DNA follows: TGTGCCAGCAGCGACCTCTCGTCGAGGATAGCGGGGGTGAGGGCGGGAGATACGCAGTATTTT. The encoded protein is CASSDLSSRIAGVRAGDTQYF.

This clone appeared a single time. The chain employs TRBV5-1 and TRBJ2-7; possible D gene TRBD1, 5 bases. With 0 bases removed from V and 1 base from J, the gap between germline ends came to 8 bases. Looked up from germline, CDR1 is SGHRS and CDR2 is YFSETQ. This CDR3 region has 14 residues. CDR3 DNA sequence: TGCGCCAGCAGCTTGGACAGGTTTTCCTACGAGCAGTACTTC. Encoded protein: CASSLDRFSYEQYF. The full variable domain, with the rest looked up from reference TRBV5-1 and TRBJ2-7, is KAGVTQTPRYLIKTRGQQVTLSCSPISGHRSVSWYQQTPGQGLQFLFEYFSETQRNKGNFPGRFSGRQFSNSRSEMNVSTLELGDSALYLCASSLDRFSYEQYFGPGTRLTVT.

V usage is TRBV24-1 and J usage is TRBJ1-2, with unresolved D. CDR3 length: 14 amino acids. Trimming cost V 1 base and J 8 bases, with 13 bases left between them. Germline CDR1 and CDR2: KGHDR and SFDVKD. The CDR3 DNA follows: TGTGCCACCAGTGATTTTCCGGGTAATTACGGCTACACCTTC. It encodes CATSDFPGNYGYTF.

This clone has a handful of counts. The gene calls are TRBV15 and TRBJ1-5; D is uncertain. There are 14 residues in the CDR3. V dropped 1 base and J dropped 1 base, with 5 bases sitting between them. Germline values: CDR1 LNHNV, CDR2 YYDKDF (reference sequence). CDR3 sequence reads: CATSRGESNQPQHF. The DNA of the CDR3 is TGTGCCACCAGCAGAGGCGAAAGCAATCAGCCCCAGCATTTT.